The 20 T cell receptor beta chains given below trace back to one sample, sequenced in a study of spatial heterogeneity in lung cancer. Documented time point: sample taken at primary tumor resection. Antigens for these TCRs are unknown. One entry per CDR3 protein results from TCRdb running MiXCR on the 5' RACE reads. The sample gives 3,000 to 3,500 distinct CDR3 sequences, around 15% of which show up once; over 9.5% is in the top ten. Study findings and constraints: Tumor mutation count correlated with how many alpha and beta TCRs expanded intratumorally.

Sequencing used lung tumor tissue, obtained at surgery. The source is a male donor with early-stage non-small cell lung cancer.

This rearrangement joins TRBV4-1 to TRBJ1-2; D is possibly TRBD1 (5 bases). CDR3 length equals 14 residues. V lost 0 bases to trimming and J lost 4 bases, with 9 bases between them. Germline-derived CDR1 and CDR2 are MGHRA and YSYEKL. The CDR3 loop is CASSQDPGSYGYTF. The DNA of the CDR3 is TGCGCCAGCAGCCAAGATCCAGGGAGCTATGGCTACACCTTC.

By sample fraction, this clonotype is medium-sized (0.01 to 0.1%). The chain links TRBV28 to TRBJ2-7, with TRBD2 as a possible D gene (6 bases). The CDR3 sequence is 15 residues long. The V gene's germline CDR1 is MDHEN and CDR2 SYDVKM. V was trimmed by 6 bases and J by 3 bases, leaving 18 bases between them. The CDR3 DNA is TGTGCCAGCAGGGTTGGCGGACTATATTTCTACGAGCAGTACTTC. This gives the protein CASRVGGLYFYEQYF.

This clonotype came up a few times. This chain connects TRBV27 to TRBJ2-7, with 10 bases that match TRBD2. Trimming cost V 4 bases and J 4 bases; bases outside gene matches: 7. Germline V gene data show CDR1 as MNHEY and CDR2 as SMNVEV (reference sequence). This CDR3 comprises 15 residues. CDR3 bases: TGTGCCAGCAGTTCCACGGCGGGACTAGCGTACGAGCAGTACTTC. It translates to CASSSTAGLAYEQYF.

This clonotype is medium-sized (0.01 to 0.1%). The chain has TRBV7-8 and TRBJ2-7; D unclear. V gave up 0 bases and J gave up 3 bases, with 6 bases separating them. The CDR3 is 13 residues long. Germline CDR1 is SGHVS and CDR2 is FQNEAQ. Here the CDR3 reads CASSLAGVYEQYF. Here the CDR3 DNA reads TGTGCCAGCAGCTTAGCCGGCGTCTACGAGCAGTACTTC. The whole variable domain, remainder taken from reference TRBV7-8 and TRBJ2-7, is GAGVSQSPRYKVAKRGQDVALRCDPISGHVSLFWYQQALGQGPEFLTYFQNEAQLDKSGLPSDRFFAERPEGSVSTLKIQRTQQEDSAVYLCASSLAGVYEQYFGPGTRLTVT.

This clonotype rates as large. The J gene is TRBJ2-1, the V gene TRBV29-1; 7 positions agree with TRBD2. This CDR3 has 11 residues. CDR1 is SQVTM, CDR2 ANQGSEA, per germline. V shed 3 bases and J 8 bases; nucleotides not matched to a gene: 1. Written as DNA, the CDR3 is TGCAGCGTTGAGGGGGGGGATGAGCAGTTCTTC. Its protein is CSVEGGDEQFF.

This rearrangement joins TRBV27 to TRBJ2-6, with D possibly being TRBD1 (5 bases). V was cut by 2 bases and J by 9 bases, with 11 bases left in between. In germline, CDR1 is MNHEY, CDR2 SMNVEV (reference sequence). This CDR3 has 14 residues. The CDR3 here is CASSLSGAINVLTF. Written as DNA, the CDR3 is TGTGCCAGCAGTTTAAGTGGGGCGATCAACGTCCTGACTTTC.

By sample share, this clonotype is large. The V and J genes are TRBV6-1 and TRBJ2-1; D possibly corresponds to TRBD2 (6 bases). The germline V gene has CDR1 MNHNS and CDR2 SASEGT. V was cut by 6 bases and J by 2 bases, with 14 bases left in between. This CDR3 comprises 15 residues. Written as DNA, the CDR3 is TGTGCCAGCAGCACCCGGGACTCAACCTACAATGAGCAGTTCTTC. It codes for CASSTRDSTYNEQFF.

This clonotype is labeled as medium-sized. The CDR3 spells CSAQGAGAGSEQFF. In DNA form, the CDR3 reads TGCAGCGCCCAGGGGGCGGGAGCAGGGAGTGAGCAGTTCTTC. V usage is TRBV29-1 and J usage is TRBJ2-1, with D perhaps matching TRBD1 (8 bases). This CDR3 spans 14 amino acids. Per the germline V gene, CDR1 is SQVTM and CDR2 is ANQGSEA. V was pared by 7 bases and J by 9 bases, with 22 bases between.

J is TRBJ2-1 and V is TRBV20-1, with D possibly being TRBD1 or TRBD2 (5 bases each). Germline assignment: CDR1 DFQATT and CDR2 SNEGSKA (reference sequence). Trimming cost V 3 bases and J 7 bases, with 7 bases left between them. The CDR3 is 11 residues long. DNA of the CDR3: TGCAGTGCTAGCTGGGGGAATGAGCAGTTCTTC. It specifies CSASWGNEQFF.

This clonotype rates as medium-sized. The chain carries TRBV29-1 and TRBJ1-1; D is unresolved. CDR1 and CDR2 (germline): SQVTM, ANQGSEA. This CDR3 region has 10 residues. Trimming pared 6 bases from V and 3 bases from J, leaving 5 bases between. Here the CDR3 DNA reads TGCAGCGTAGAGTACACTGAAGCTTTCTTT. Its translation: CSVEYTEAFF.

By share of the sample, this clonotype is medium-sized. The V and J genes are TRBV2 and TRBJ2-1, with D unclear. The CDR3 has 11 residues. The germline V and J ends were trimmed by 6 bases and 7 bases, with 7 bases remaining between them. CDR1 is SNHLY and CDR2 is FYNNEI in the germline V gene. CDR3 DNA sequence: TGTGCCAGCAGCCCTTTGAATGAGCAGTTCTTC. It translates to CASSPLNEQFF.

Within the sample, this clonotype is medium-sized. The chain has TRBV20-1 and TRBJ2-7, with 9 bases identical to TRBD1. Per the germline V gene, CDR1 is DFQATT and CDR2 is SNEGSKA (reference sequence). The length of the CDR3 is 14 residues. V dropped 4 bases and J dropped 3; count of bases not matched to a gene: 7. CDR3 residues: CSAKGTGIIYEQYF. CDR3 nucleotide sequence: TGCAGTGCTAAAGGGACAGGGATCATCTACGAGCAGTACTTC.

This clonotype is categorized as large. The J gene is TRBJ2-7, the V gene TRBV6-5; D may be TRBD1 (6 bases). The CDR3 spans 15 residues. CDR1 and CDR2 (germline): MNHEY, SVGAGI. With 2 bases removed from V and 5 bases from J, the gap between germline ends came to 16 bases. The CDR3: CASSYRTAQAHEQYF. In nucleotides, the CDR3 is TGTGCCAGCAGTTACCGGACAGCCCAAGCCCACGAGCAGTACTTC.

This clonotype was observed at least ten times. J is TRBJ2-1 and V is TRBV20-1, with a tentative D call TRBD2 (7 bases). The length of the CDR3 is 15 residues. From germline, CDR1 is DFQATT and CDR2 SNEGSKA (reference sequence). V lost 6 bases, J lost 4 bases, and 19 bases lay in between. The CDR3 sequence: CSALPGGGGYNEQFF. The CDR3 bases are TGCAGTGCCTTGCCTGGGGGCGGGGGTTACAATGAGCAGTTCTTC.

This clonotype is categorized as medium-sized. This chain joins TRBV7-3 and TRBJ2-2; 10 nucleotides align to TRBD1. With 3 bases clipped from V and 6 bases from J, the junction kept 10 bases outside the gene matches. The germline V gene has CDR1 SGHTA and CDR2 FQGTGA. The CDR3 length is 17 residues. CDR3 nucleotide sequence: TGTGCCAGCAGCTTTGGGGCCGGGACAGGGGTCGCCGGGGAGCTGTTTTTT. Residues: CASSFGAGTGVAGELFF.

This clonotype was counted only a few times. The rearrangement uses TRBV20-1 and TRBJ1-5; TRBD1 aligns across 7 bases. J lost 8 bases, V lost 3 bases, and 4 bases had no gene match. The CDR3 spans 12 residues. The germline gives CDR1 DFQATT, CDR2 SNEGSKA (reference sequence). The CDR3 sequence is CSASTGTEPQHF. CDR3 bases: TGCAGTGCTAGCACAGGGACAGAGCCCCAGCATTTT.

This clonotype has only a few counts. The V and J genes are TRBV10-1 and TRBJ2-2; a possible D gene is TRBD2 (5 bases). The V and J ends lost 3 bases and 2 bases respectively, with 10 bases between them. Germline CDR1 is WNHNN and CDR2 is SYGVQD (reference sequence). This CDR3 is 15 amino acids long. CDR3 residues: CASSDKAVNTGELFF. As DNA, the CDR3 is TGCGCCAGCAGTGATAAAGCGGTCAACACCGGGGAGCTGTTTTTT.

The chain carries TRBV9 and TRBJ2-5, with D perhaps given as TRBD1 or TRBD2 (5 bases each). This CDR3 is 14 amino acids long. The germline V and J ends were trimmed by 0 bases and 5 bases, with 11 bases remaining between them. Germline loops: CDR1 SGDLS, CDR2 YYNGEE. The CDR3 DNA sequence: TGTGCCAGCAGCGTAGGAGGGGTCCGGGAGACCCAGTACTTC. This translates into CASSVGGVRETQYF.

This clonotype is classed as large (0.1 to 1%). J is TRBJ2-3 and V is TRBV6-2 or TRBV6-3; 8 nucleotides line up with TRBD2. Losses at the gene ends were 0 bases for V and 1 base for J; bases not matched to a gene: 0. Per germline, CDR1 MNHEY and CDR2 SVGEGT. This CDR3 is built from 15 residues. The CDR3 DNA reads TGTGCCAGCAGTTACTCGACTAGCGGCACAGATACGCAGTATTTT. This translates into CASSYSTSGTDTQYF.

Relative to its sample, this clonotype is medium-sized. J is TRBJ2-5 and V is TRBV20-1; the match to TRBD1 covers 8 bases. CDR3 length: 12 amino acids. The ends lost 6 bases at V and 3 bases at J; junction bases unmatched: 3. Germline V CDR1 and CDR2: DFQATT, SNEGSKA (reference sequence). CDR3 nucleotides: TGCAGTGCAGAGGACAGGGAAGAGACCCAGTACTTC. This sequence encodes CSAEDREETQYF.